This T cell receptor beta chain was retrieved from a study of fetal regulatory T cell absence and autoimmunity. Study background: Exocrine pancreas autoimmunity occurred in IPEX patients lacking clinical diabetes.

This CDR3 is built from 15 residues. Deletions cut 1 base from V and 4 bases from J, with 10 bases between. CDR1 is LNHDA, CDR2 SQIVND, per germline (reference sequence). Data came from immunoSEQ multiplex PCR; TCRdb stores just in-frame clones and leaves some out. This table has 95,000 to 100,000 clones, approximately 75% appearing once. This chain uses TRBV19 with TRBJ2-2; D may match TRBD1 or TRBD2 (5 bases each). The origin of this receptor is a male donor with IPEX syndrome. The sequencing sample was made of pancreas tissue. As DNA, the CDR3 is TGTGCCAGTAGTATAGCGGGACGAATCACCGGGGAGCTGTTTTTT. Protein product: CASSIAGRITGELFF.